One sample yielded the 16 T cell receptor beta chains listed below, sequenced in a study of OX40 agonist ivuxolimab in advanced cancers. TCRdb's copy holds only in-frame clones and misses some; the assay was immunoSEQ multiplex PCR. The sample holds 55,000 to 65,000 clones; 85% are singletons and the top ten take around 3.8%. The sample was CD4+ or CD8+ T cells sorted from blood, taken in a trial of the OX40 agonist ivuxolimab. The receptors derive from an adult with an advanced solid tumor such as melanoma, head and neck, liver or kidney cancer.

CDR3 nucleotide sequence: TGTGCCAGCAGTCAATCGGGGCTATCGGGTGAAAAACTGTTTTTT. It codes for CASSQSGLSGEKLFF. The V call is TRBV6-1, the J call TRBJ1-4, with a tentative D call TRBD1 (5 bases). CDR1 is MNHNS, CDR2 SASEGT, per germline. The CDR3 is 15 residues long. V dropped 5 bases and J dropped 7 bases, with 17 bases sitting between them.

CDR3 amino acids: CASSRGTGDVETQYF. CDR3 in DNA: TGCGCCAGCAGCCGAGGGACAGGGGATGTGGAGACCCAGTACTTC. V is TRBV5-1 and J is TRBJ2-5; 10 bases match TRBD1. V shed 4 bases and J 5 bases; nucleotides not matched to a gene: 8. In germline, CDR1 is SGHRS, CDR2 YFSETQ. The CDR3 is 15 residues long. Based on the CDR3 plus reference TRBV5-1 and TRBJ2-5, the full variable domain is KAGVTQTPRYLIKTRGQQVTLSCSPISGHRSVSWYQQTPGQGLQFLFEYFSETQRNKGNFPGRFSGRQFSNSRSEMNVSTLELGDSALYLCASSRGTGDVETQYFGPGTRLLVL.

The chain employs TRBV18 and TRBJ2-7; 9 bases are a match to TRBD1. CDR1 and CDR2 from the germline V gene are KGHSH and LQKENI. This CDR3 is built from 14 residues. J lost 3 bases, V lost 8 bases, and 8 bases had no gene match. The CDR3 sequence: CASRSGQGVYEQYF. CDR3 DNA sequence: TGTGCCAGCAGATCGGGACAGGGAGTCTACGAGCAGTACTTC.

The CDR3 coding sequence is TGTGCCAGCAGCTCTCAGGGGACTAGTAGCTCCTACAATGAGCAGTTCTTC. It encodes CASSSQGTSSSYNEQFF. This rearrangement joins TRBV7-9 to TRBJ2-1; 8 nucleotides match TRBD2. V shed 4 bases, J shed 0 bases, and the junction held 8 bases outside the gene matches. The CDR3 length is 17 residues. In germline, CDR1 is SEHNR, CDR2 FQNEAQ (reference sequence).

This clone showed up just once. This rearrangement joins TRBV6-5 to TRBJ1-1; D remains unclear. Germline CDR1 and CDR2: MNHEY and SVGAGI. This CDR3 is 13 amino acids long. Trimming stripped 2 bases from V and 1 base from J, with 5 bases between. In DNA, the CDR3 is TGTGCCAGCAGTTACCGGAGGAACACTGAAGCTTTCTTT. Its protein product is CASSYRRNTEAFF.

This chain connects TRBV5-4 to TRBJ1-3; D is perhaps TRBD1 (6 bases). V was pared by 4 bases and J by 0 bases, with 14 bases between. This CDR3 has 16 amino acids. CDR1 SGHNT and CDR2 YYREEE come from the germline V gene (reference sequence). The CDR3 spells CASSAQGRGSGNTIYF. Here the CDR3 DNA reads TGTGCCAGCAGCGCCCAAGGCAGGGGCTCTGGAAACACCATATATTTT.

V is TRBV6-1 and J is TRBJ2-1; D gene uncertain. The CDR3 totals 12 residues. CDR1 and CDR2 (germline): MNHNS, SASEGT. V dropped 6 bases and J dropped 4 bases, with 7 bases sitting between them. The CDR3 region is CASSRFYNEQFF. The CDR3 nucleotides read TGTGCCAGCAGCCGATTTTACAATGAGCAGTTCTTC.

The table lists this clone with a few counts. The chain recombines TRBV6-1 with TRBJ1-6, with D tentatively TRBD1 (5 bases). V lost 0 bases to trimming and J lost 2 bases, with 11 bases between them. CDR3 length: 17 residues. CDR1 is MNHNS and CDR2 is SASEGT in the germline V gene. CDR3 sequence reads: CASSEALGGAYNSPLHF. Written as DNA, the CDR3 is TGTGCCAGCAGTGAAGCGCTCGGGGGGGCCTATAATTCACCCCTCCACTTT.

The gene calls are TRBV7-9 and TRBJ2-7, with D unclear. The CDR3 spans 13 residues. Germline V CDR1 and CDR2: SEHNR, FQNEAQ (reference sequence). V lost 1 base and J lost 6, with 10 bases in between. DNA of the CDR3: TGTGCCAGCAGCTTAGAAGCGAAGGGCGAGCAGTACTTC. Amino acid sequence: CASSLEAKGEQYF.

The rearrangement uses TRBV21-1 and TRBJ2-1; no DNA check was done on the table's D call, TRBD2. TRBV21-1 is deemed a pseudogene. The CDR3 totals 16 residues. The CDR3 sequence: CASRYRGASRYNEQFF. The CDR3 region has the DNA TGTGCCAGTAGATATCGGGGGGCCTCCCGTTACAATGAGCAGTTCTTC.

The chain recombines TRBV6-5 with TRBJ1-4; D may be TRBD1 (6 bases). The CDR3 is 14 amino acids. Trimming took 7 bases from V and 4 from J, leaving 13 bases between them. The V gene's germline CDR1 is MNHEY and CDR2 SVGAGI. The CDR3 region is CASKDRSDNEKLFF. The DNA of the CDR3 is TGTGCCAGCAAGGACAGATCCGATAATGAAAAACTGTTTTTT.

The J gene is TRBJ2-4, the V gene TRBV28; D uncertain. From germline, CDR1 is MDHEN and CDR2 SYDVKM. The CDR3 is 16 residues long. Between the trimmed V and J ends, which lost 6 bases and 1 base, there was a span of 16 bases. CDR3 DNA sequence: TGTGCCAGCAGATCAAGACCCCTGGGGGCCAAAAACATTCAGTACTTC. Its protein product is CASRSRPLGAKNIQYF. Full variable domain (outside the CDR3, taken from reference TRBV28 and TRBJ2-4): DVKVTQSSRYLVKRTGEKVFLECVQDMDHENMFWYRQDPGLGLRLIYFSYDVKMKEKGDIPEGYSVSREKKERFSLILESASTNQTSMYLCASRSRPLGAKNIQYFGAGTRLSVL.

The rearrangement joins TRBV7-9 to TRBJ2-1; the match to TRBD1 covers 12 bases. This CDR3 has 15 amino acids. The J segment lost 8 bases and the V segment lost 2 bases, leaving 4 bases of the junction unmatched. Germline-derived CDR1 and CDR2 are SEHNR and FQNEAQ (reference sequence). Here the CDR3 DNA reads TGTGCCAGCAGCTTATGGGGACAGGGGGCATATGAGCAGTTCTTC. Translation gives CASSLWGQGAYEQFF.

This chain links TRBV28 with TRBJ1-3; tentatively, D is TRBD1 (5 bases). Germline lookup yields CDR1 MDHEN and CDR2 SYDVKM. This CDR3 comprises 14 residues. Trimming pared 6 bases from V and 0 bases from J, leaving 9 bases between. CDR3 nucleotide sequence: TGTGCCAGCAGCCCAGGGATCTCTGGAAACACCATATATTTT. Translation: CASSPGISGNTIYF.

The rearrangement links TRBV13 to TRBJ2-1, with D unresolved. This CDR3 has 14 amino acids. Germline V gene data show CDR1 as PRHDT and CDR2 as FYEKMQ (reference sequence). V lost 5 bases and J lost 2, with 10 bases in between. CDR3 in amino acids: CASSPGLTYNEQFF. The CDR3 bases are TGTGCCAGCAGCCCCGGATTGACCTACAATGAGCAGTTCTTC.

The chain links TRBV29-1 to TRBJ1-1; D may be TRBD1 (5 bases). Trimming left V 2 bases short and J 3 bases short, with 10 bases between. Germline-derived CDR1 and CDR2 are SQVTM and ANQGSEA. This CDR3 spans 13 amino acids. CDR3 nucleotide sequence: TGCAGCGTTGAAAGGGGAATGGACACTGAAGCTTTCTTT. Its translation: CSVERGMDTEAFF.